This T cell receptor (beta chain) was recovered during a study of blood T cell repertoires in COVID-19. In the study overall: Acute and convalescent COVID-19 samples came from the United States, Italy and Spain.

Clones were sequenced by immunoSEQ multiplex PCR, and TCRdb holds only the in-frame ones, with some missing. The repertoire holds over 200,000 clones, roughly 87% seen once, with under 2.5% in the top ten. This clone was seen a handful of times. The material sequenced was peripheral blood. This TCR was sampled from a man aged 35 to 55 with active or convalescent COVID-19.

This CDR3 reads CASSPNPGHLNTEAFF. The CDR3 DNA follows: TGTGCCAGCAGCCCTAACCCGGGACACCTGAACACTGAAGCTTTCTTT. V and J are TRBV28 and TRBJ1-1; the D gene is possibly TRBD1 (6 bases). Germline assignment: CDR1 MDHEN and CDR2 SYDVKM. This CDR3 has 16 amino acids. V lost 6 bases and J lost 0, with 17 bases in between.